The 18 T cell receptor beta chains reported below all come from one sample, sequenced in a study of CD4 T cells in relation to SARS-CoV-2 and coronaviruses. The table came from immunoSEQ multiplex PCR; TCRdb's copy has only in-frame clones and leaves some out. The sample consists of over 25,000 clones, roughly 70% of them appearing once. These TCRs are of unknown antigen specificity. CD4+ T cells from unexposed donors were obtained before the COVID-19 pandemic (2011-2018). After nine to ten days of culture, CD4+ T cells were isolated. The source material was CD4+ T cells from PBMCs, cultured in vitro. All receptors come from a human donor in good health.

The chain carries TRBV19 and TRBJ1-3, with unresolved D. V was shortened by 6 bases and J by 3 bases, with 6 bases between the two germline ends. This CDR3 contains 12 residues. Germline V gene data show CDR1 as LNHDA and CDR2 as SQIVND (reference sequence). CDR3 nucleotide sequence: TGTGCCAGTAGGTCGGTTGGAAACACCATATATTTT. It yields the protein CASRSVGNTIYF. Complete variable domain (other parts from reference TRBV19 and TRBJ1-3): DGGITQSPKYLFRKEGQNVTLSCEQNLNHDAMYWYRQDPGQGLRLIYYSQIVNDFQKGDIAEGYSVSREKKESFPLTVTSAQKNPTAFYLCASRSVGNTIYFGEGSWLTVV.

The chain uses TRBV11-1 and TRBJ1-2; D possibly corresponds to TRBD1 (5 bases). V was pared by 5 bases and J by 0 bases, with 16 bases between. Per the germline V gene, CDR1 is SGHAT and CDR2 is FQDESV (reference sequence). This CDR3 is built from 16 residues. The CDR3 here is CASSPGDRTPNYGYTF. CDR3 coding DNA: TGTGCCAGCAGCCCGGGGGACCGAACCCCTAACTATGGCTACACCTTC.

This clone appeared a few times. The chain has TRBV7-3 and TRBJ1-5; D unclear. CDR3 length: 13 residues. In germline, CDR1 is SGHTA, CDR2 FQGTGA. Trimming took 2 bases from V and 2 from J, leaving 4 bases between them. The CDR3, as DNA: TGTGCCAGCAGCTTAGACCGCAATCAGCCCCAGCATTTT. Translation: CASSLDRNQPQHF.

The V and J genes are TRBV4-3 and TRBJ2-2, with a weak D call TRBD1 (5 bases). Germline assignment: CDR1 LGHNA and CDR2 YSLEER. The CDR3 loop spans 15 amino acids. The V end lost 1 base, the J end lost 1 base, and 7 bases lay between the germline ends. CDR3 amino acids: CASSQVDRNTGELFF. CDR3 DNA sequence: TGCGCCAGCAGCCAAGTTGACAGGAACACCGGGGAGCTGTTTTTT.

In nucleotides, the CDR3 is TGTGCCAGCAGTTACTCCCAGGACAGTGCCGAGCAGTACTTC. Translated: CASSYSQDSAEQYF. V usage is TRBV6-6 and J usage is TRBJ2-7, with D perhaps matching TRBD1 (6 bases). Germline CDR1 MNHNY, CDR2 SVGAGI (reference sequence). Trimming took off 0 bases at V and 6 bases at J, with 12 bases between the two ends. The CDR3 runs 14 residues.

This chain's CDR3 is CASSQQFTGTSNYEQYF. The CDR3 bases are TGCGCCAGCAGCCAACAGTTCACCGGGACATCAAACTACGAGCAGTACTTC. The rearrangement uses TRBV4-3 and TRBJ2-7, with D possibly matching TRBD1 (6 bases). Germline V gene lookup returns CDR1 LGHNA and CDR2 YSLEER. Deletions cut 2 bases from V and 3 bases from J, with 20 bases between. CDR3 size: 17 residues.

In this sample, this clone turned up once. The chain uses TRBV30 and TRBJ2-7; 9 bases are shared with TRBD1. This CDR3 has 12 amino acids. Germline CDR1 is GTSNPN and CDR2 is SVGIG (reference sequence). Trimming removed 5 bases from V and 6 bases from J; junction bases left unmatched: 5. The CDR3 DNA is TGTGCCTGGGGACAGGGGTGGTTCGAGCAGTACTTC. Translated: CAWGQGWFEQYF.

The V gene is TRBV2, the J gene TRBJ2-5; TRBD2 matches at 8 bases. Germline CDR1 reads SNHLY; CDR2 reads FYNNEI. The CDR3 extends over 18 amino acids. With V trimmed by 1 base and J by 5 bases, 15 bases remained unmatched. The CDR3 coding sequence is TGTGCCAGCAGTGAAGTATCTTGGGGGGCAGCGGGGGTTGAGACCCAGTACTTC. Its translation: CASSEVSWGAAGVETQYF.

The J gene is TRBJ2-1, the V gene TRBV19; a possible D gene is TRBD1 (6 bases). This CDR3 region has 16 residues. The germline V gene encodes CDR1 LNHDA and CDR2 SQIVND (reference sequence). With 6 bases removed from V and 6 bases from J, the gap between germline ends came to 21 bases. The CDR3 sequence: CASSPAGGQGRNEQFF. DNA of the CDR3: TGTGCCAGTAGCCCCGCTGGCGGCCAGGGGCGCAATGAGCAGTTCTTC.

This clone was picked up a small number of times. CDR3 protein: CASSREQGSYEQYF. CDR3 DNA: TGTGCCAGCAGTCGGGAGCAGGGGTCCTACGAGCAGTACTTC. This sequence joins TRBV5-4 and TRBJ2-7, with D perhaps given as TRBD1 or TRBD2 (6 bases each). This CDR3 is 14 amino acids long. The germline V gene has CDR1 SGHNT and CDR2 YYREEE (reference sequence). The ends were cut back, 5 bases at V and 1 base at J, with 13 bases in the middle.

The CDR3 coding sequence is TGTGCCAGCAGCTTAGGGGGTGGAGAGACCCAGTACTTC. Translation: CASSLGGGETQYF. This chain uses TRBV11-2 with TRBJ2-5; D remains unclear. The CDR3 spans 13 residues. Germline CDR1 reads SGHAT; CDR2 reads FQNNGV. V was shortened by 1 base and J by 4 bases, with 7 bases between the two germline ends.

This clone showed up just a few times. The CDR3 sequence is CSVGMPGNTIYF. As DNA, the CDR3 is TGCAGCGTTGGCATGCCTGGAAACACCATATATTTT. The J gene is TRBJ1-3, the V gene TRBV29-1, with no clear D. The germline V gene has CDR1 SQVTM and CDR2 ANQGSEA. V was shortened by 4 bases and J by 2 bases, with 6 bases between the two germline ends. The CDR3 is 12 amino acids.

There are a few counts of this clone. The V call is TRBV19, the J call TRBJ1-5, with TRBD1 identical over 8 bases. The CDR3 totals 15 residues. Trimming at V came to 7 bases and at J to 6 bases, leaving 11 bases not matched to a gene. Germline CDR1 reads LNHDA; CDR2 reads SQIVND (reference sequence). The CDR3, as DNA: TGTGCCAGTATCCAGACAGGGGCAAACAGTCAGCCCCAGCATTTT. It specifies CASIQTGANSQPQHF.

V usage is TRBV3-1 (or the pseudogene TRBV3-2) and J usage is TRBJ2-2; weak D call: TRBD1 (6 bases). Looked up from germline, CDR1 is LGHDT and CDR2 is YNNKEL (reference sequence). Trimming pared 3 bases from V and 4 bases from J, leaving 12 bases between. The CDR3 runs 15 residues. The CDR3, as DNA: TGTGCCAGCAGCCAGGGGGCTGTAAGCACCGGGGAGCTGTTTTTT. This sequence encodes CASSQGAVSTGELFF.

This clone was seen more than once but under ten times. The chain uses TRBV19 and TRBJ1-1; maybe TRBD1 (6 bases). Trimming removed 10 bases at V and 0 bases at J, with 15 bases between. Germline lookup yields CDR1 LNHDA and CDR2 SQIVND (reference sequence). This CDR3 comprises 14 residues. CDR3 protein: CATTGPSMNTEAFF. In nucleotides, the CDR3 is TGTGCCACAACAGGGCCCTCAATGAACACTGAAGCTTTCTTT. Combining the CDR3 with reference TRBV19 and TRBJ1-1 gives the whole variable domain DGGITQSPKYLFRKEGQNVTLSCEQNLNHDAMYWYRQDPGQGLRLIYYSQIVNDFQKGDIAEGYSVSREKKESFPLTVTSAQKNPTAFYLCATTGPSMNTEAFFGQGTRLTVV.

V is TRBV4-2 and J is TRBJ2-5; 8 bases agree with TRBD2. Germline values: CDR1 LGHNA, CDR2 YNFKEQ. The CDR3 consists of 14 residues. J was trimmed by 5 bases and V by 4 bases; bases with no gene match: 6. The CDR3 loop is CASSPGLAGETQYF. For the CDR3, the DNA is TGTGCCAGCAGCCCAGGACTAGCCGGCGAGACCCAGTACTTC.

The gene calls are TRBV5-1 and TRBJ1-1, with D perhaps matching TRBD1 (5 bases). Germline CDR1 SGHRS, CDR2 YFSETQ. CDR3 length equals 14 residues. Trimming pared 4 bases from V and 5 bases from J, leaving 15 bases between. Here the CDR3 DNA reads TGCGCCAGCAGCGCCGGGACGGGAGGAACTGAAGCTTTCTTT. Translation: CASSAGTGGTEAFF.

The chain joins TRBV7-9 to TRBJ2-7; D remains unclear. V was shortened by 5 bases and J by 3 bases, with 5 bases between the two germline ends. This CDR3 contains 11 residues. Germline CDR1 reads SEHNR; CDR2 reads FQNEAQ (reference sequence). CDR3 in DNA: TGTGCCAGCAGCCTGCGCTACGAGCAGTACTTC. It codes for CASSLRYEQYF.